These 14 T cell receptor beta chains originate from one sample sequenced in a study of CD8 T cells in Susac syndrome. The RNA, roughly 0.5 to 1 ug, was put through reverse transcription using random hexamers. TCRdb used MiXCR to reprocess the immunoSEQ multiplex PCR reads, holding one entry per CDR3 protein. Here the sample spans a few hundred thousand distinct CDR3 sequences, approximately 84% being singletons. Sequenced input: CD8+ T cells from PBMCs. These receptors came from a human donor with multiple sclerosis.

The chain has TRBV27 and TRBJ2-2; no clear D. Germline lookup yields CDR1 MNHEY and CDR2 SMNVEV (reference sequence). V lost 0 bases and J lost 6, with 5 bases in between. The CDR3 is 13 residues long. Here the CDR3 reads CASSLSYAGELFF. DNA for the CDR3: TGTGCCAGCAGTTTATCCTACGCCGGGGAGCTGTTTTTT.

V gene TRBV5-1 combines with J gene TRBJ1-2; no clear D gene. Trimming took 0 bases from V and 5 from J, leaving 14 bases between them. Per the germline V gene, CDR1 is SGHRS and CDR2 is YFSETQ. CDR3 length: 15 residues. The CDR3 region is CASSLVAGCAYGYTF. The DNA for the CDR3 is TGCGCCAGCAGCTTGGTGGCGGGATGCGCTTATGGCTACACCTTC.

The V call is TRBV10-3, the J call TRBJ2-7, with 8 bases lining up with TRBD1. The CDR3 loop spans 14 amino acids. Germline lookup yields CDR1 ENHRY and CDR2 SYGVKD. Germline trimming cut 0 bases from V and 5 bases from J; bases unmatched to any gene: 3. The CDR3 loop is CAISESDRVNEQYF. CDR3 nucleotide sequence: TGTGCCATCAGTGAGTCGGACAGGGTCAACGAGCAGTACTTC.

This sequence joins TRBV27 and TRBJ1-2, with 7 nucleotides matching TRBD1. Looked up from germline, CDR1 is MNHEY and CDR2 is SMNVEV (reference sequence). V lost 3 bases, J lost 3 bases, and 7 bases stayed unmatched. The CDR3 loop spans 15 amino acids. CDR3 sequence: CASSFLGQYDYGYTF. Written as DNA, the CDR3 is TGTGCCAGCAGTTTTTTGGGACAGTATGACTATGGCTACACCTTC.

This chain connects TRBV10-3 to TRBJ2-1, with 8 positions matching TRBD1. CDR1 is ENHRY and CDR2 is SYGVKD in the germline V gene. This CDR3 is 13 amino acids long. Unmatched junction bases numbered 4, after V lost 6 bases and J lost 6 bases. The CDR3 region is CAIRVGQGNEQFF. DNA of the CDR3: TGTGCCATCAGAGTCGGACAGGGCAATGAGCAGTTCTTC.

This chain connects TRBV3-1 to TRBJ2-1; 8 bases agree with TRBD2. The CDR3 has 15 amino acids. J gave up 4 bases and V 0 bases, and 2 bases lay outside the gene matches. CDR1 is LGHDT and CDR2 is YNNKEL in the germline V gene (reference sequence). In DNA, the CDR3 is TGTGCCAGCAGCCAAGAACTAGCGGATTACAATGAGCAGTTCTTC. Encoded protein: CASSQELADYNEQFF.

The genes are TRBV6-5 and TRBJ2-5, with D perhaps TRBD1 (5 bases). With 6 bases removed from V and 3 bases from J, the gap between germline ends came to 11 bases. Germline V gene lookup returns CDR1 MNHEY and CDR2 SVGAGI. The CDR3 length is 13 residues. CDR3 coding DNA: TGTGCCAGCAGCCCCTTAGGGGAAGAGACCCAGTACTTC. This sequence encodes CASSPLGEETQYF.

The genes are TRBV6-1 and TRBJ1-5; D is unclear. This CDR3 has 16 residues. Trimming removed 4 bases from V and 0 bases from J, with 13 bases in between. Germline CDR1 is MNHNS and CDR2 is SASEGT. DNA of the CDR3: TGTGCCAGCAGTGGGGCTTATTGGGATAGCAATCAGCCCCAGCATTTT. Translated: CASSGAYWDSNQPQHF.

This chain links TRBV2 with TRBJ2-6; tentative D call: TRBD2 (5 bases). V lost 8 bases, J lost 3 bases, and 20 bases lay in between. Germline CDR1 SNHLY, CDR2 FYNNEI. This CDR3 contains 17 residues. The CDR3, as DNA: TGTGCCAGCGCTAAACGGACCCCAGACTATGGGGCCAACGTCCTGACTTTC. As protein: CASAKRTPDYGANVLTF.

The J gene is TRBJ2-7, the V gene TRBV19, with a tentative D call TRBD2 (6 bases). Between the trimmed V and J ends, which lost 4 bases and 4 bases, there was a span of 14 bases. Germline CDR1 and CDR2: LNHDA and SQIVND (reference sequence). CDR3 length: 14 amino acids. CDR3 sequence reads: CASSNPRDSYEQYF. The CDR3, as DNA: TGTGCCAGTAGTAACCCCCGGGACTCTTACGAGCAGTACTTC. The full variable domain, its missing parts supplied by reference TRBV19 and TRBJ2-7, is DGGITQSPKYLFRKEGQNVTLSCEQNLNHDAMYWYRQDPGQGLRLIYYSQIVNDFQKGDIAEGYSVSREKKESFPLTVTSAQKNPTAFYLCASSNPRDSYEQYFGPGTRLTVT.

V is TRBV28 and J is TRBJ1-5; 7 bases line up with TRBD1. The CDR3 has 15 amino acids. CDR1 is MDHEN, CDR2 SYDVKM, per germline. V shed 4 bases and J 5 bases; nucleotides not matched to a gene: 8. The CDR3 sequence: CASSSHGTVDQPQHF. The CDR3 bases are TGTGCCAGCAGTTCCCACGGGACAGTAGATCAGCCCCAGCATTTT.

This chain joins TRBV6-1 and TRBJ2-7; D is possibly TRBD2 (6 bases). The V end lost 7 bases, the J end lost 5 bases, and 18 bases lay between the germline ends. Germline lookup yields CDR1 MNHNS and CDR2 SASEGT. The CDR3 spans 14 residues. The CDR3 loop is CASNPRGGFDEQYF. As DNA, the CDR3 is TGTGCCAGCAACCCAAGGGGAGGATTCGACGAGCAGTACTTC.

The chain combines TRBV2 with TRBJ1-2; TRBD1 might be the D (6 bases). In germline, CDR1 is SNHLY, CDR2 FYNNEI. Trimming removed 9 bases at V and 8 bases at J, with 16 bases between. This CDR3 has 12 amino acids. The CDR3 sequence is CARGGQLPGYTF. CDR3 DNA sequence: TGTGCCAGAGGGGGGCAGTTACCCGGCTACACCTTC.

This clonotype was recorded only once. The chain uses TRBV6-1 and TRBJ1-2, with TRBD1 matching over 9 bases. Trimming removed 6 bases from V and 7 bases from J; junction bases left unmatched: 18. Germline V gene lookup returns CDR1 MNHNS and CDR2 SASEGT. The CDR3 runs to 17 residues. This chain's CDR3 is CASRLLARDRDLSGYTF. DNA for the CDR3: TGTGCCAGCAGACTACTGGCCCGGGACAGGGACTTGTCTGGCTACACCTTC.